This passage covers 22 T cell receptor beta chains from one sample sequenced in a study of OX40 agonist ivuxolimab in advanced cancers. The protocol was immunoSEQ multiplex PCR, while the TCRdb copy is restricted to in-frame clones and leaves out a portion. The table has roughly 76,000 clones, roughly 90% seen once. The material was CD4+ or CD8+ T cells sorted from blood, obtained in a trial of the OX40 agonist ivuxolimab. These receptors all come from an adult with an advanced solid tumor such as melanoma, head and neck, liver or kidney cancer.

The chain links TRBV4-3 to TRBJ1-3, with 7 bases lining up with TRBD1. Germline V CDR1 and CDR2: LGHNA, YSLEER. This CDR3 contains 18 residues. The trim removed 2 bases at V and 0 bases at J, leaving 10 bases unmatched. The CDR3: CASSQQLHRGHSGNTIYF. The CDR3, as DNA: TGCGCCAGCAGCCAACAACTCCACAGGGGCCACTCTGGAAACACCATATATTTT.

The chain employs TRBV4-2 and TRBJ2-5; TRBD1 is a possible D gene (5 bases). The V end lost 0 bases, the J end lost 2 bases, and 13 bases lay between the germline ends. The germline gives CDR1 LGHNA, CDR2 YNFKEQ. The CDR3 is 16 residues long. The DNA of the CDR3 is TGTGCCAGCAGCCAAGAAGGTGACAGTTTACAAGAGACCCAGTACTTC. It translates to CASSQEGDSLQETQYF.

Here the CDR3 reads CASSQDGDYYNEQFF. In nucleotides, the CDR3 is TGCGCCAGCAGCCAAGATGGGGACTATTACAATGAGCAGTTCTTC. V usage is TRBV4-1 and J usage is TRBJ2-1; 7 nucleotides align to TRBD2. Germline CDR1 and CDR2: MGHRA and YSYEKL. The J segment lost 4 bases and the V segment lost 0 bases, leaving 3 bases of the junction unmatched. The CDR3 extends over 15 amino acids.

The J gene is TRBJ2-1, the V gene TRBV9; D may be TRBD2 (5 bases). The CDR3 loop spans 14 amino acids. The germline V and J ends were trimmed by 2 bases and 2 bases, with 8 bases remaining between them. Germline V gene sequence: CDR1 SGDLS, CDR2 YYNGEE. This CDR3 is CASSVNGAYNEQFF. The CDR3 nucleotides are TGTGCCAGCAGCGTGAACGGGGCCTACAATGAGCAGTTCTTC.

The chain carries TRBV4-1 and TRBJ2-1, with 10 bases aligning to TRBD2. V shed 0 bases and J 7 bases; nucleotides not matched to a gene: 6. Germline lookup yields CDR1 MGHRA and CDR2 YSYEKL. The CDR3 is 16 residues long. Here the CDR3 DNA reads TGCGCCAGCAGCCAAGAGCTAGCGGGGGCCCTGAATGAGCAGTTCTTC. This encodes CASSQELAGALNEQFF.

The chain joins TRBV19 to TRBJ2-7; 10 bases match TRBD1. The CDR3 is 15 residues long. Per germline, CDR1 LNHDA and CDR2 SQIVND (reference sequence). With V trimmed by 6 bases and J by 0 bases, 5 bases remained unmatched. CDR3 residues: CASSPGQGLSYEQYF. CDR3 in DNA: TGTGCCAGTAGCCCGGGACAGGGGCTCTCCTACGAGCAGTACTTC.

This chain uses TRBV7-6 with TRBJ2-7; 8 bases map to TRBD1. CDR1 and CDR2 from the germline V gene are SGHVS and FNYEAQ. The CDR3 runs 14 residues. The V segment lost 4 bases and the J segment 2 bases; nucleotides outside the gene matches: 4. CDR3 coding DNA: TGTGCCAGCAGCTGGGGACAGGACACCTACGAGCAGTACTTC. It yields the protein CASSWGQDTYEQYF.

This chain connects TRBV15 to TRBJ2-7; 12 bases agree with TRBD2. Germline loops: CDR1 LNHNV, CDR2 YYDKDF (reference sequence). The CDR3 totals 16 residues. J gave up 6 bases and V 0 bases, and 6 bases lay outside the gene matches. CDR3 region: CATSRDHGGLAGEQYF. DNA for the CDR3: TGTGCCACCAGCAGAGACCACGGGGGACTAGCGGGCGAGCAGTACTTC.

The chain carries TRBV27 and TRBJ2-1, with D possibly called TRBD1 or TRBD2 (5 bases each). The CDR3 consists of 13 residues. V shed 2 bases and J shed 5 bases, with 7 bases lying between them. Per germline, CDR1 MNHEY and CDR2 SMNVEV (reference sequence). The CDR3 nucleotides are TGTGCCAGCAGTTTACGGGGCCACAATGAGCAGTTCTTC. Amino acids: CASSLRGHNEQFF.

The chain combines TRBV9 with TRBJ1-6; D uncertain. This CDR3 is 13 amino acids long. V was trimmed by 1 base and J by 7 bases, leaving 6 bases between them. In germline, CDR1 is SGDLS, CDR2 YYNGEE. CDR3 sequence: CASSVISNSPLHF. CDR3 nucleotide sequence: TGTGCCAGCAGCGTAATCTCCAATTCACCCCTCCACTTT.

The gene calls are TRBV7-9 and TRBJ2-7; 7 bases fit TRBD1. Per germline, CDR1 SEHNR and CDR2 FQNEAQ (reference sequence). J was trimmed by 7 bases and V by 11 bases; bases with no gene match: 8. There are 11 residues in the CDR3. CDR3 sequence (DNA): TGTGCCTCCCAGGGGGTCCATGAGCAGTACTTC. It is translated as CASQGVHEQYF. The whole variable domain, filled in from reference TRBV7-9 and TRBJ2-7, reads DTGVSQNPRHKITKRGQNVTFRCDPISEHNRLYWYRQTLGQGPEFLTYFQNEAQLEKSRLLSDRFSAERPKGSFSTLEIQRTEQGDSAMYLCASQGVHEQYFGPGTRLTVT.

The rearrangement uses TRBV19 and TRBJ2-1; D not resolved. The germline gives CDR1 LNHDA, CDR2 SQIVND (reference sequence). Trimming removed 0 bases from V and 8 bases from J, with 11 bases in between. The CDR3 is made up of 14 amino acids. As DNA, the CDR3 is TGTGCCAGTAGTATAGATGGCAGGACGGATGAGCAGTTCTTC. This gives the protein CASSIDGRTDEQFF.

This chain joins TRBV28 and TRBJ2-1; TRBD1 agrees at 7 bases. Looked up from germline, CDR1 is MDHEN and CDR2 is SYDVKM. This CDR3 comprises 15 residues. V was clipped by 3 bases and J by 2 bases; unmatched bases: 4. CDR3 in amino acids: CASSLGTVTYNEQFF. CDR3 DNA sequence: TGTGCCAGCAGTTTGGGGACAGTTACCTACAATGAGCAGTTCTTC.

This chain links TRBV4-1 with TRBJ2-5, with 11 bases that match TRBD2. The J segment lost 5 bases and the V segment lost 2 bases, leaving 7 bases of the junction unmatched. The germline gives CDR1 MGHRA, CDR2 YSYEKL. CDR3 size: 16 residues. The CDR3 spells CASSQQPGLAVETQYF. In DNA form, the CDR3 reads TGCGCCAGCAGCCAACAACCGGGACTAGCGGTCGAGACCCAGTACTTC.

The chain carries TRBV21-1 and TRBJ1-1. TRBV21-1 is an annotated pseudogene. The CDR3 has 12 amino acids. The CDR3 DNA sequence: TGTGCCAGCAGCAACCAGAGGGCTGGCGCTTTCTTT. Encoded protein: CASSNQRAGAFF.

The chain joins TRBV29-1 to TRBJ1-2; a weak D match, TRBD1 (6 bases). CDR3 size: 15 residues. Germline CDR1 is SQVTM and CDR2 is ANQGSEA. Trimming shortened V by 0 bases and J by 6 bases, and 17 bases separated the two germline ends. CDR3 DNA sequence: TGCAGCGTTGAAGACCCCCGGGGGGCGTGGGATGGCTACACCTTC. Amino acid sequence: CSVEDPRGAWDGYTF.

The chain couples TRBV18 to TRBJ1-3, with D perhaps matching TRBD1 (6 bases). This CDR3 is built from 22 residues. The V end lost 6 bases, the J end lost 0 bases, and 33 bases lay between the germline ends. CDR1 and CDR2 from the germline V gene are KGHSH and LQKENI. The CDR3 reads CASSPYRDTGVPRTPSGNTIYF. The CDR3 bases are TGTGCCAGCTCTCCTTACCGGGACACCGGAGTACCCCGGACCCCCTCTGGAAACACCATATATTTT.

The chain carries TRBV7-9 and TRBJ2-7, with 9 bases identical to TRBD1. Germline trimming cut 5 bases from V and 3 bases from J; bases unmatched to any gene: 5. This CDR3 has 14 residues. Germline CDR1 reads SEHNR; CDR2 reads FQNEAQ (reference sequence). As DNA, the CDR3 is TGTGCCAGCAGCCCCGCGGGACAGGGCTACGAGCAGTACTTC. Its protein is CASSPAGQGYEQYF.

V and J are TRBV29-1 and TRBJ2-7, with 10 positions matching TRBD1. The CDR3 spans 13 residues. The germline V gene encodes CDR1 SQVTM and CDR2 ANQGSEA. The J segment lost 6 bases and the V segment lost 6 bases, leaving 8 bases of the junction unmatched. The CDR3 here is CSVRGTGAGEQYF. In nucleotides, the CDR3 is TGCAGCGTGCGCGGGACAGGGGCGGGCGAGCAGTACTTC.

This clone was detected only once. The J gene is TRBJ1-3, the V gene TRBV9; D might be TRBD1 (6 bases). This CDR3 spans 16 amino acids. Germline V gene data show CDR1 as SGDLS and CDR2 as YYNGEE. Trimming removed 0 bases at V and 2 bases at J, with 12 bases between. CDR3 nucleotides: TGTGCCAGCAGCGTAGAAGTCAGGGGTACTGGAAACACCATATATTTT. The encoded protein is CASSVEVRGTGNTIYF.

The CDR3, as DNA: TGCGCCAGCAAGGAGGAGGATTACCCCAACTATGGCTACACCTTC. Translating gives CASKEEDYPNYGYTF. V gene TRBV5-1 combines with J gene TRBJ1-2; no clear D. Trimming cost V 6 bases and J 2 bases, with 17 bases left between them. Germline V CDR1 and CDR2: SGHRS, YFSETQ. This CDR3 has 15 residues.

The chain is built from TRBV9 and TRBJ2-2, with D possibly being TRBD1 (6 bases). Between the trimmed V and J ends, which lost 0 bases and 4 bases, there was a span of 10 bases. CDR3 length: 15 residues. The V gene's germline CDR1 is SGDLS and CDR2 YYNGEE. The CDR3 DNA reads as TGTGCCAGCAGCGTAGGGGGGCAGTCCACCGGGGAGCTGTTTTTT. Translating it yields CASSVGGQSTGELFF.